This T cell receptor (beta chain) was observed in a study of T-cell reconstitution after alpha-beta-depleted transplantation in children (dated by TCRdb to 2016 to 2017). About the investigation overall: Using TCR repertoire profiling, the study quantitatively followed how T-cell immune reconstitution unfolded in children after TCRalphabeta/CD19-depleted allogeneic hematopoietic cell transplantation.

Overall study outcomes, separate from this receptor: About two months after transplant, the apparently early recovery of alphabetaT-cell counts reportedly depended on just several hundred clones that had expanded rapidly and came from non-depleted graft cells. Over subsequent months, a decline in hyperexpanded clone frequencies was noted, and after one year, T-cell counts and TCRbeta diversity were mostly ascribed to newly produced T cells. In some patients, high TCRbeta diversity at day 60 was attributed to recipient T cells and intrathymic progenitors that had survived conditioning.

The CDR3 goes from the cysteine to the phenylalanine over 15 residues. Only the CDR3 region is kept as DNA, spanning 45 bases read in frame from base 1. V is shortened by 7 bases, J by 3 bases, and the region joining them spans 17 bases. Libraries were built with PCR. Sequencing instrument: Illumina HiSeq 2500. To normalize quantification of the TCRbeta repertoire, the TCR libraries were built with molecular barcoding that relied on unique molecular identifiers. TCRdb passed the public sequencing reads through fastp at Q25 and MiXCR, retaining productive beta sequences. Here each entry gathers all rows of one CDR3 protein and keeps the most common genes and DNA. For this sample the table gives roughly 340,000 distinct CDR3 sequences, of which roughly 17% were detected only once. Approximately 38% of the sample lies in the top ten. The label giving this sample's treatment or condition can be read as: allogeneic hematopoietic cell transplantation with graft depleted of TCRalphabeta T cells and CD19 B cells. The children who served as transplant recipients had been given grafts of TCRalphabeta/CD19-depleted allogeneic hematopoietic cells.

This clonotype was detected only a few times. The antigen it binds to is not known. Per-base qualities were not stored, and no clone one base away is much larger. The sequencing here drew on PBMCs, mostly from graft donor cells, taken 360 days after TCRalphabeta/CD19-depleted stem cell transplant. Here the chain combines TRBV12-3 or TRBV12-4 and TRBJ2-3, and possibly TRBD2, on 6 matching bases. This TCR was recovered from a male patient aged 2-10 years who had a stem cell transplant for acute lymphoblastic leukemia, so the T cells may come from the graft donor. The nucleotide sequence is given as TGTGCCAGCACCACATCGGGAGTAGGTACAGATACGCAGTATTTT. It is translated as CASTTSGVGTDTQYF.